The entry below gives a single TCR beta chain sequence along with its context. The source of the sample is a study of blood T cell repertoires in COVID-19. TCRdb keeps only in-frame clones here, not all; method: immunoSEQ multiplex PCR. The data show around 190,000 clones, with 84% seen just once and 13% held by the top ten. Germline V gene data show CDR1 as MDHEN and CDR2 as SYDVKM. CDR3 length: 16 residues. V was shortened by 2 bases and J by 0 bases, with 10 bases between the two germline ends. The sample consisted of peripheral blood. V is TRBV28 and J is TRBJ1-4, with D tentatively TRBD1 (6 bases). This sequence was found in a human donor in a cohort sampled during active COVID-19. The CDR3 coding sequence is TGTGCCAGCAGTTTAGCAGGGGCTCCAACTAATGAAAAACTGTTTTTT. It yields the protein CASSLAGAPTNEKLFF.